This passage covers 27 T cell receptor beta chains from one sample sequenced in a study of T cell responses to AZD1222 COVID-19 vaccine. Repertoires were generated with immunoSEQ multiplex PCR, while TCRdb's copy carries only in-frame clones and drops some. Counted here are some 120,000 clones, around 87% occurring once; the ten biggest clones make up roughly 1.5%. The sample was peripheral blood, taken on day 0 of AZD1222 vaccination. These receptors came from an adult in good health.

The chain is built from TRBV15 and TRBJ2-7, with TRBD2 matching 11 bases. Germline CDR1 LNHNV, CDR2 YYDKDF (reference sequence). V lost 0 bases and J lost 3; bases outside the gene matches: 10. This CDR3 region has 18 residues. The CDR3 reads CATSRDWTFSGGVYEQYF. CDR3 DNA sequence: TGTGCCACCAGCAGAGACTGGACTTTTAGCGGGGGGGTCTACGAGCAGTACTTC.

The chain has TRBV4-1 and TRBJ2-4, with 14 positions matching TRBD2. This CDR3 has 17 amino acids. V dropped 1 base and J dropped 1; count of bases not matched to a gene: 0. CDR1 is MGHRA, CDR2 YSYEKL, per germline. CDR3 sequence: CASSQGLAGGAKNIQYF. CDR3 sequence (DNA): TGCGCCAGCAGCCAAGGACTAGCGGGGGGGGCCAAAAACATTCAGTACTTC.

V is TRBV18 and J is TRBJ1-1; a weak D match, TRBD1 (5 bases). The V gene's germline CDR1 is KGHSH and CDR2 LQKENI. Between the trimmed V and J ends, which lost 3 bases and 1 base, there was a span of 12 bases. The CDR3 contains 15 residues. The CDR3 sequence: CASSPGGKANTEAFF. The DNA for the CDR3 is TGTGCCAGCTCACCGGGGGGGAAGGCGAACACTGAAGCTTTCTTT.

As DNA, the CDR3 is TGTGCCAGCAGTGAAGCGCTAGGCACTGAAGCTTTCTTT. This translates into CASSEALGTEAFF. The chain employs TRBV2 and TRBJ1-1; no reliable D call. V lost 0 bases to trimming and J lost 4 bases, with 6 bases between them. The CDR3 has 13 residues. From germline, CDR1 is SNHLY and CDR2 FYNNEI.

The V and J genes are TRBV6-6 and TRBJ2-7; TRBD1 aligns across 7 bases. Germline lookup yields CDR1 MNHNY and CDR2 SVGAGI (reference sequence). V lost 7 bases and J lost 4; bases outside the gene matches: 7. This CDR3 is 13 amino acids long. The CDR3 sequence: CASTPGTAYEQYF. In nucleotides, the CDR3 is TGTGCCAGCACCCCCGGGACAGCTTACGAGCAGTACTTC.

The chain has TRBV5-1 and TRBJ2-5, with 7 bases identical to TRBD1. CDR1 is SGHRS and CDR2 is YFSETQ in the germline V gene. V shed 4 bases and J 3 bases; nucleotides not matched to a gene: 6. This CDR3 contains 14 residues. The CDR3 is CASSPDRLEETQYF. The CDR3 bases are TGCGCCAGCAGCCCGGACAGGCTTGAAGAGACCCAGTACTTC.

J is TRBJ1-3 and V is TRBV21-1; the DNA was not used to check the table's D call, TRBD1. TRBV21-1 is marked as a pseudogene. CDR3 length: 13 amino acids. The CDR3 region is CAPPGYYGNTIYF. In DNA, the CDR3 is TGTGCCCCCCCAGGGTATTATGGAAACACCATATATTTT.

The chain recombines TRBV27 with TRBJ1-2; possible D gene TRBD1, 5 bases. Germline lookup yields CDR1 MNHEY and CDR2 SMNVEV (reference sequence). This CDR3 has 14 amino acids. The ends were cut back, 3 bases at V and 8 bases at J, with 16 bases in the middle. The CDR3 sequence: CASSLFGGREGYTF. In nucleotides, the CDR3 is TGTGCCAGCAGTTTGTTCGGGGGTAGGGAAGGCTACACCTTC.

The V call is TRBV28, the J call TRBJ1-2, with D maybe TRBD1 (5 bases). The CDR3 has 14 amino acids. The germline V gene encodes CDR1 MDHEN and CDR2 SYDVKM. V lost 3 bases to trimming and J lost 4 bases, with 12 bases between them. The CDR3 protein is CASSFSGGAYGYTF. As DNA, the CDR3 is TGTGCCAGCAGTTTTAGTGGGGGAGCCTATGGCTACACCTTC.

The J gene is TRBJ1-4, the V gene TRBV5-8; 8 nucleotides align to TRBD1. The CDR3 has 12 residues. The germline V gene encodes CDR1 SGHTS and CDR2 YDEGEE. The J segment lost 10 bases and the V segment lost 4 bases, leaving 3 bases of the junction unmatched. CDR3 sequence reads: CASSPQGVKLFF. In DNA, the CDR3 is TGTGCCAGCAGCCCACAGGGGGTAAAACTGTTTTTT.

The V and J genes are TRBV9 and TRBJ1-6; 9 bases fit TRBD1. Germline V gives CDR1 SGDLS, CDR2 YYNGEE. CDR3 length: 16 amino acids. V shed 4 bases and J 9 bases; nucleotides not matched to a gene: 11. This CDR3 is CASSYGTGREASPLHF. The DNA for the CDR3 is TGTGCCAGCAGCTACGGGACAGGGAGAGAGGCTTCACCCCTCCACTTT. Based on the CDR3 plus reference TRBV9 and TRBJ1-6, the full variable domain is DSGVTQTPKHLITATGQRVTLRCSPRSGDLSVYWYQQSLDQGLQFLIQYYNGEERAKGNILERFSAQQFPDLHSELNLSSLELGDSALYFCASSYGTGREASPLHFGNGTRLTVT.

The gene calls are TRBV28 and TRBJ1-2; TRBD1 agrees at 12 bases. CDR3 length equals 15 residues. V was pared by 6 bases and J by 8 bases, with 10 bases of the junction left unmatched. CDR1 and CDR2 (germline): MDHEN, SYDVKM. The chain's CDR3 is CASRETGQGAGGYTF. The CDR3 DNA reads TGTGCCAGCAGGGAAACGGGACAGGGGGCGGGAGGCTACACCTTC.

V gene TRBV2 combines with J gene TRBJ2-2, with D maybe TRBD2 (6 bases). Deletions cut 2 bases from V and 7 bases from J, with 11 bases between. Germline CDR1 and CDR2: SNHLY and FYNNEI. The CDR3 runs to 14 residues. CDR3 DNA sequence: TGTGCCAGCAGTGAATCAGGGAGGTTCGGGGAGCTGTTTTTT. Encoded protein: CASSESGRFGELFF.

The chain has TRBV6-5 and TRBJ2-5, with TRBD1 matching over 8 bases. The CDR3 is 16 amino acids. V was clipped by 2 bases and J by 2 bases; unmatched bases: 7. The germline V gene has CDR1 MNHEY and CDR2 SVGAGI. CDR3 loop: CASSYRGTGTQETQYF. CDR3 coding DNA: TGTGCCAGCAGTTACCGTGGGACAGGTACTCAAGAGACCCAGTACTTC.

The V and J genes are TRBV30 and TRBJ1-1; possible D gene TRBD1, 5 bases. Germline CDR1 reads GTSNPN; CDR2 reads SVGIG (reference sequence). The CDR3 sequence is 16 residues long. Between the trimmed V and J ends, which lost 2 bases and 5 bases, there was a span of 21 bases. DNA for the CDR3: TGTGCCTGGAGTCCGGGTTATCAGGGATACCAGACTGAAGCTTTCTTT. It encodes CAWSPGYQGYQTEAFF. Full variable domain (missing parts from reference TRBV30 and TRBJ1-1): SQTIHQWPATLVQPVGSPLSLECTVEGTSNPNLYWYRQAAGRGLQLLFYSVGIGQISSEVPQNLSASRPQDRQFILSSKKLLLSDSGFYLCAWSPGYQGYQTEAFFGQGTRLTVV.

The V call is TRBV7-9, the J call TRBJ2-2, with TRBD1 matching over 7 bases. This CDR3 contains 16 residues. CDR1 SEHNR and CDR2 FQNEAQ come from the germline V gene (reference sequence). The V gene end was trimmed by 3 bases and the J gene end by 4 bases; junction bases not matched to a gene: 8. CDR3: CASSFGQDKFTGELFF. CDR3 nucleotides: TGTGCCAGCAGCTTCGGACAGGACAAATTCACCGGGGAGCTGTTTTTT.

Of note for this clone: Compared with germline, one end of the junction differs, possibly owing to a read error. The V and J genes are TRBV12-3 or TRBV12-4 and TRBJ1-2; no definite D call. This CDR3 has 10 residues. The CDR3 bases are TGTACCAGCAGTGTACATGGCTACACCTTC. Translating it yields CTSSVHGYTF.

V is TRBV30 and J is TRBJ2-7; tentative D call: TRBD1 (6 bases). CDR1 and CDR2 (germline): GTSNPN, SVGIG (reference sequence). V was shortened by 1 base and J by 0 bases, with 7 bases between the two germline ends. This CDR3 has 13 residues. The CDR3 DNA reads as TGTGCCTGGAGTGAAGGGGGCTCCTACGAGCAGTACTTC. Its protein product is CAWSEGGSYEQYF.

The chain links TRBV7-2 to TRBJ1-5; a weak D match, TRBD1 (5 bases). The germline V gene encodes CDR1 SGHTA and CDR2 FQGNSA. The CDR3 sequence is 16 residues long. The V gene lost 5 bases and the J gene lost 0 bases, with 14 bases spanning the gap. The CDR3 sequence: CASSQGPLLSNQPQHF. In DNA, the CDR3 is TGTGCCAGCAGCCAGGGACCTTTACTTAGCAATCAGCCCCAGCATTTT. Full variable domain (outside the CDR3, taken from reference TRBV7-2 and TRBJ1-5): GAGVSQSPSNKVTEKGKDVELRCDPISGHTALYWYRQSLGQGLEFLIYFQGNSAPDKSGLPSDRFSAERTGGSVSTLTIQRTQQEDSAVYLCASSQGPLLSNQPQHFGDGTRLSIL.

This chain connects TRBV19 to TRBJ2-5; 8 positions agree with TRBD1. The germline V gene has CDR1 LNHDA and CDR2 SQIVND (reference sequence). The J segment lost 4 bases and the V segment lost 2 bases, leaving 6 bases of the junction unmatched. The CDR3 covers 15 residues. The CDR3 nucleotides read TGTGCCAGTAGTATACGACAGGGGCGCGGAGAGACCCAGTACTTC. The encoded protein is CASSIRQGRGETQYF.

The rearrangement uses TRBV2 and TRBJ2-3; TRBD2 aligns across 8 bases. The germline gives CDR1 SNHLY, CDR2 FYNNEI. V was pared by 10 bases and J by 0 bases, with 9 bases of the junction left unmatched. The CDR3 extends over 15 amino acids. CDR3 nucleotide sequence: TGTGCCACCAGGAGGACGGGGGGGAGCACAGATACGCAGTATTTT. Its translation: CATRRTGGSTDTQYF.

V gene TRBV5-4 combines with J gene TRBJ2-3; D is tentatively TRBD1 or TRBD2 (6 bases each). The length of the CDR3 is 13 residues. CDR1 and CDR2 from the germline V gene are SGHNT and YYREEE (reference sequence). V was cut by 6 bases and J by 6 bases, with 14 bases left in between. CDR3 protein: CASKRGAADTQYF. The CDR3 DNA follows: TGTGCCAGCAAGAGGGGGGCGGCGGATACGCAGTATTTT.

The V and J genes are TRBV19 and TRBJ1-1, with D possibly TRBD1 on 6 matching bases. Looked up from germline, CDR1 is LNHDA and CDR2 is SQIVND (reference sequence). The CDR3 contains 12 residues. Trimming took off 8 bases at V and 1 base at J, with 8 bases between the two ends. The CDR3 coding sequence is TGTGCCAGTGGGGGACAGAACACTGAAGCTTTCTTT. Translating it yields CASGGQNTEAFF.

V and J are TRBV9 and TRBJ1-2; 8 nucleotides match TRBD1. The V and J ends lost 3 bases and 4 bases, in that order; junction bases with no gene match: 11. Germline V gene sequence: CDR1 SGDLS, CDR2 YYNGEE. The CDR3 is 16 amino acids. The CDR3, as DNA: TGTGCCAGCAGCGAACCTACAGGGGGGCGCGGCTATGGCTACACCTTC. Protein: CASSEPTGGRGYGYTF.

This chain links TRBV28 with TRBJ1-5, with a weak D call TRBD1 (5 bases). V dropped 3 bases and J dropped 4 bases, with 10 bases sitting between them. Germline CDR1 and CDR2: MDHEN and SYDVKM. There are 14 residues in the CDR3. CDR3 region: CASSLPTVNQPQHF. The DNA of the CDR3 is TGTGCCAGCAGTTTGCCGACAGTTAATCAGCCCCAGCATTTT.

The chain uses TRBV7-8 and TRBJ1-2, with no clear D. Germline CDR1 reads SGHVS; CDR2 reads FQNEAQ. Trimming cost V 1 base and J 0 bases, with 6 bases left between them. The CDR3 has 14 amino acids. CDR3 DNA: TGTGCCAGCAGCTTAGGAGGTACTAACTATGGCTACACCTTC. This codes for CASSLGGTNYGYTF.

The rearrangement links TRBV15 to TRBJ2-7; 8 positions agree with TRBD2. The CDR3 has 19 amino acids. Losses at the gene ends were 0 bases for V and 4 bases for J; bases not matched to a gene: 17. Germline CDR1 is LNHNV and CDR2 is YYDKDF (reference sequence). In DNA form, the CDR3 reads TGTGCCACCAGCAGAGATCGAGGACTAGCTTCCTCAAACTTATACGAGCAGTACTTC. This encodes CATSRDRGLASSNLYEQYF.